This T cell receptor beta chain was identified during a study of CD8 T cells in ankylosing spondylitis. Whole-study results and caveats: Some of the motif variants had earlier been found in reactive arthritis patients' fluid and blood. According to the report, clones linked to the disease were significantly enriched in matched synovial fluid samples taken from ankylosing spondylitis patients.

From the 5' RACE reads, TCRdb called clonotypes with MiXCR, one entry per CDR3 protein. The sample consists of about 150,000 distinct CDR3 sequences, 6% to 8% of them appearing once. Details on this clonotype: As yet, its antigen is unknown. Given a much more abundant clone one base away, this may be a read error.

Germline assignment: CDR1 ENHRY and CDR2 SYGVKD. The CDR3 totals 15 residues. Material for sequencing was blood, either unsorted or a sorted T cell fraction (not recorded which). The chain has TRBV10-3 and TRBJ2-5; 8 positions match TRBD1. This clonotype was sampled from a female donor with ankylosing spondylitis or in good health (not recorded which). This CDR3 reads CAITPDRAPQETLYF. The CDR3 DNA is TGTGCCATCACTCCGGACAGGGCCCCCCAAGAGACCCTGTACTTC.